This note documents a single T cell receptor beta chain sequence. Its antigen is currently unknown. These data come from a study of blood T cells in healthy people across ages. Together with a sample-barcoded 5' primer, a J-beta primer mix was included in a second PCR lasting about 6 to 11 cycles. From the 5' RACE reads, TCRdb called clonotypes with MiXCR, one entry per CDR3 protein. This table has 1.5 million to 2 million distinct CDR3 sequences, 49% appearing once. The CDR3 runs to 18 residues. Germline V gene data show CDR1 as SGHAT and CDR2 as FQNNGV. V was shortened by 0 bases and J by 0 bases, with 16 bases between the two germline ends. Study findings and constraints: Age advanced and TCR beta diversity per million T cells fell, roughly linearly. Estimates of diversity drawn from one million T cells were considered underestimates. TCR beta diversity tracked closely with naive T cell percentage.

The chain couples TRBV11-2 to TRBJ2-3; D gene ambiguous. The sequenced sample was blood. This clonotype was obtained from a woman aged 40 to 50 in good health. The CDR3 region is CASSLDQDSFDSTDTQYF. The DNA for the CDR3 is TGTGCCAGCAGCTTAGATCAAGACTCATTTGATAGCACAGATACGCAGTATTTT.